The T cell receptor (beta chain) described here comes from a study of blood T cell repertoires in COVID-19. Turning to the study itself: Specimens from acute and convalescent COVID-19 originated in the United States, Italy and Spain. T cells, B-cell-depleted T cells, or PBMCs provided the cDNA or gDNA that served as material.

This CDR3 contains 15 residues. CDR1 and CDR2 (germline): LNHDA, SQIVND (reference sequence). Between the trimmed V and J ends, which lost 3 bases and 8 bases, there was a span of 16 bases. Methods used by the authors: Using reference gene primer amplification, nucleated cell counts were estimated. Repertoires were generated with immunoSEQ multiplex PCR, while TCRdb's copy carries only in-frame clones and drops some. V, J and clone size derive from that table, while D and trimming were established from the DNA sequence. In the table there are approximately 200,000 clones, about 88% of which are singletons.

Sequencing input: peripheral blood. V gene TRBV19 combines with J gene TRBJ1-4; D call uncertain. The TCR sequence derives from a man aged 35 to 55 with active or convalescent COVID-19. The CDR3 region is CASSIERSGGEKLFF. CDR3 in DNA: TGTGCCAGTAGTATCGAGCGGAGTGGAGGCGAAAAACTGTTTTTT. Full variable domain (remainder filled in from reference TRBV19 and TRBJ1-4): DGGITQSPKYLFRKEGQNVTLSCEQNLNHDAMYWYRQDPGQGLRLIYYSQIVNDFQKGDIAEGYSVSREKKESFPLTVTSAQKNPTAFYLCASSIERSGGEKLFFGSGTQLSVL.